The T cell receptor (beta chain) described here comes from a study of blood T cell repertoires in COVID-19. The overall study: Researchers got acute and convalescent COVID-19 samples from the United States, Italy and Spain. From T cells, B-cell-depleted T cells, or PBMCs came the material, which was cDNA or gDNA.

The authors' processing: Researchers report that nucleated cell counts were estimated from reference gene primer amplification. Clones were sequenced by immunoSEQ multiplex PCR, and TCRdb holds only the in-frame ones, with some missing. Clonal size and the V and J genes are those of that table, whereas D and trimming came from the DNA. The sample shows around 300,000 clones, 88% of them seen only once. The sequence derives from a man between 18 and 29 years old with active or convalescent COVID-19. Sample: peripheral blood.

The CDR3 reads CASSIDREIYGYTF. DNA for the CDR3: TGTGCCAGTAGTATAGATCGGGAGATCTATGGCTACACCTTC. The chain uses TRBV19 and TRBJ1-2, with D unclear. V was trimmed by 0 bases and J by 4 bases, leaving 9 bases between them. This CDR3 contains 14 residues. Germline loops: CDR1 LNHDA, CDR2 SQIVND (reference sequence).